This entry describes one T cell receptor beta chain. Its antigen remains unidentified. At one end, the junction sequence differs from germline, possibly due to a read error. The data originate from a study of post-analysis software for immune sequencing data. Overall study findings and caveats: Under the F measure, samples that were prepared in one batch clustered strongly together. Roughly five TRBV segments were significantly more frequent in patients than in controls. TRBV5-6, TRBV5-1 and TRBV20-1 were among these segments.

cDNA libraries for TCR beta contained unique molecular identifiers. MiXCR was run by TCRdb on the PCR reads, yielding one entry per CDR3 protein. The sample includes some 690,000 distinct CDR3 sequences, about 60% of them seen just once. The germline CDR1 and CDR2 sequences are MNHEY and SMNVEV (reference sequence). The CDR3 is 14 residues long. The J gene is TRBJ1-1, the V gene TRBV27; tentatively, D is TRBD1 (6 bases). The sequence was obtained from a girl aged 2 to 10 with multiple sclerosis. Sequenced material: blood. The DNA for the CDR3 is TGTGCCAGCCGTGGGCGAGACAGGAACATTGAAGCTTTCTTT. It yields the protein CASRGRDRNIEAFF.